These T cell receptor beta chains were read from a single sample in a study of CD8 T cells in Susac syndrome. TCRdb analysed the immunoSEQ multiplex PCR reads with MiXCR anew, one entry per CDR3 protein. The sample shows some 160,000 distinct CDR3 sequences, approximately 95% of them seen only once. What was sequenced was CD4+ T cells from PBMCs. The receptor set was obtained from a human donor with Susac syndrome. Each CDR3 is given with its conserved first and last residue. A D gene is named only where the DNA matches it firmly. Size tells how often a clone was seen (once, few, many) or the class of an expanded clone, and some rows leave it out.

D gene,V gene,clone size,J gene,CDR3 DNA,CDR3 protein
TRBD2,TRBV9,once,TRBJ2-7,TGTGCCAGCAGCGTAGATCCGCGGGGGGGCTCCTACGAGCAGTACTTC,CASSVDPRGGSYEQYF
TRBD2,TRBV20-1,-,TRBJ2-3,TGCAGTGCCCCAGGACTAGCGGGGGGCACAGATACGCAGTATTTT,CSAPGLAGGTDTQYF
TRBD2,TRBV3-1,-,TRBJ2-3,TGTGCCAGCAGACCGGGACTAGCGGCAGATACGCAGTATTTT,CASRPGLAADTQYF
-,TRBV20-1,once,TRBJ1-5,TGCAGTGCTAGTTTAGGTTCCAATCAGCCCCAGCATTTT,CSASLGSNQPQHF
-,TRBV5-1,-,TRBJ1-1,TGCGCCAGCCGTCAGGACGGATTGAACACTGAAGCTTTCTTT,CASRQDGLNTEAFF
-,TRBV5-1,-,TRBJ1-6,TGCGCCAGCAGCTTGGATGTGTATAATTCACCCCTCCACTTT,CASSLDVYNSPLHF
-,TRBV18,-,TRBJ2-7,TGTGCCAGCTCACCAAATGGGGGGAATACCTACGAGCAGTACTTC,CASSPNGGNTYEQYF
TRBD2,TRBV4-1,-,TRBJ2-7,TGCGCCAGCAGCCAATGGACTAGCGGAACCTACGAGCAGTACTTC,CASSQWTSGTYEQYF
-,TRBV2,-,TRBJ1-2,TGTGCCAGCAGCGGGGACCTCAACTATGGCTACACCTTC,CASSGDLNYGYTF
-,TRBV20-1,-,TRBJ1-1,TGCAGTGCTACCCGGACATGGAGTGACACTGAAGCTTTCTTT,CSATRTWSDTEAFF
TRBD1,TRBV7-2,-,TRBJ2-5,TGTGCCAGCAGCCCCGGACAGGTTCCGCACTTC,CASSPGQVPHF
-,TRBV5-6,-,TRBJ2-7,TGTGCCAGCAGCCGTTGGGGCTACGAGCAGTACTTC,CASSRWGYEQYF
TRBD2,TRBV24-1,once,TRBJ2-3,TGTGCCACCGGGCTAGCGGGAGTAGGCGGTACGCAGTATTTT,CATGLAGVGGTQYF
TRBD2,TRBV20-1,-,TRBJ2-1,TGCAGTGCTCTCTCTAGCGGGGGAGTGTTTGAGCAGTTCTTC,CSALSSGGVFEQFF
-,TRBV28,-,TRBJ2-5,TGTGCCAGCACCAGTTTACCGGTAGAGACCCAGTACTTC,CASTSLPVETQYF
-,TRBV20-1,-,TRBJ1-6,TGCAGTGCTAGAGTCCCTCGAGAAAATAATTCACCCCTCCACTTT,CSARVPRENNSPLHF
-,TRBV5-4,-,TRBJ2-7,TGTGCCAGCAGCTTGGGGGGGCCACAGGAACCGTACGAGCAGTACTTC,CASSLGGPQEPYEQYF
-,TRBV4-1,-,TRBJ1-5,TGCGCCAGCAGCCACGCCTCCGGGGGGACGCCCCAGCATTTT,CASSHASGGTPQHF
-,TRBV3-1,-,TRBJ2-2,TGTGCCAGCAGGGAAAGCACGAACACCGGGGAGCTGTTTTTT,CASRESTNTGELFF
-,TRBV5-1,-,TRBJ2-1,TGCGCCAGCAGCTTGGGGGGAATAGGGCACAATGAGCAGTTCTTC,CASSLGGIGHNEQFF
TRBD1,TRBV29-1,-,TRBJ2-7,TGCAGCGGAACGACAGGGGACGCCTCCGAGCAGTACTTC,CSGTTGDASEQYF
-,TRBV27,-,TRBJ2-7,TGTGCCAGCAGTTTATCCTCGCCCTACGAGCAGTACTTC,CASSLSSPYEQYF
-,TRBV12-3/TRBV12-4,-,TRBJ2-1,TGTGCCAGCAGCCCCCCTGTCTCCTACAATGAGCAGTTCTTC,CASSPPVSYNEQFF
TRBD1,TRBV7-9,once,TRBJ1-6,TGTGCCAGCAGCGGGAAGGGGGCGGTAAGCTCACCCCTCCACTTT,CASSGKGAVSSPLHF
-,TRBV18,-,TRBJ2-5,TGTGCCAGCTCGCGGGGTGGTACGTCGCTAAAAGAGACCCAGTACTTC,CASSRGGTSLKETQYF
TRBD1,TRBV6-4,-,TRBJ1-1,TGTGCCAGCAGCAAGGGACAGGGCAACACTGAAGCTTTCTTT,CASSKGQGNTEAFF
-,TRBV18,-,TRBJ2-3,TGTGCCAGCTCACCCCGCACAGATACGCAGTATTTT,CASSPRTDTQYF
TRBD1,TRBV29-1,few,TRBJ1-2,TGCAGCGTTGACAGGGGGGGGTATGGCTACACCTTC,CSVDRGGYGYTF
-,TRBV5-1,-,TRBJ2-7,TGCGCCAGCAGCCGTACGACCGAAGTAGGCGAGCAGTACTTC,CASSRTTEVGEQYF
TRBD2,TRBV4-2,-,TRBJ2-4,TGTGCCAGCAGCCCAAGCGGGGGTGAAAACATTCAGTACTTC,CASSPSGGENIQYF
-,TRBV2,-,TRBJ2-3,TGTGCCAGCAGCACGGATAGTGAGCGGGCGCAGTATTTT,CASSTDSERAQYF
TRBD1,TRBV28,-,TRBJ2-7,TGTGCCAGCAACCAGGGGGACAGGACCTACGAGCAGTACTTC,CASNQGDRTYEQYF
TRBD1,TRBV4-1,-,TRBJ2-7,TGCGCCAGCAGCCAACAACAGGGGGCCGGGAGAGCCTACGAGCAGTACTTC,CASSQQQGAGRAYEQYF
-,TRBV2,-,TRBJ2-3,TGTGCCAGCAGTGAAATGGGCACTATTAGCACAGATACGCAGTATTTT,CASSEMGTISTDTQYF
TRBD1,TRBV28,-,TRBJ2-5,TGTGCCATCCGGGACAGCCAAGAGACCCAGTACTTC,CAIRDSQETQYF
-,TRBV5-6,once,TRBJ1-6,TGTGCCAGCAGCTTGGGGGAGTCACCCCTCCACTTT,CASSLGESPLHF
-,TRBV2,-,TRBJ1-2,TGTGCCAGCGGGCGGGAAGCAAATCCTAACTATGGCTACACCTTC,CASGREANPNYGYTF
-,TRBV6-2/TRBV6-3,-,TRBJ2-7,TGTGCCAGCACCCCCGGGGCAGGGAGGTCCTACGAGCAGTACTTC,CASTPGAGRSYEQYF
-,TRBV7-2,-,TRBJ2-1,TGTGCCAGCAGCTTGAGCCCCAACGATGAGCAGTTCTTC,CASSLSPNDEQFF
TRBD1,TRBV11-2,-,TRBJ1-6,TGTGCCAGCAGCGCGGGACAGGGTTCACCCCTCCACTTT,CASSAGQGSPLHF
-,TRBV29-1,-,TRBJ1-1,TGCAGCGTTGAAGTTACCCCAGCGGACACTGAAGCTTTCTTT,CSVEVTPADTEAFF
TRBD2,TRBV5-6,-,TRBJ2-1,TGTGCCAGCAAGGGACTAGTCTTGAATGAGCAGTTCTTC,CASKGLVLNEQFF
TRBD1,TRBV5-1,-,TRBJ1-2,TGCGCCAGCAGCTTCGCGACAGGGAGAGGTGGCTACACCTTC,CASSFATGRGGYTF
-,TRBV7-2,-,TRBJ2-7,TGTGCCAGCCTCCCTGCGGGGCGGGCTCTCGCCTACGAGCAGTACTTC,CASLPAGRALAYEQYF
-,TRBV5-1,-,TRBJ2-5,TGCGCCAGCAGCTTTTCGGACGGTACTGAGACCCAGTACTTC,CASSFSDGTETQYF
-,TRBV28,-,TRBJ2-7,TGTGCCAGCAGCGTCTACGGACAAGCCTACGAGCAGTACTTC,CASSVYGQAYEQYF
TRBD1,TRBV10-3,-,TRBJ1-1,TGTGCCATCCAACCGGGACAGGGGAACACTGAAGCTTTCTTT,CAIQPGQGNTEAFF
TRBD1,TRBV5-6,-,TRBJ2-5,TGTGCCAGCAGCTCCCGGGACAGGGAGACCCAGTACTTC,CASSSRDRETQYF
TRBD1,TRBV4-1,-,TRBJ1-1,TGCGCCAGCAGGGACAGGGTGTGGGAGACTGAAGCTTTCTTT,CASRDRVWETEAFF
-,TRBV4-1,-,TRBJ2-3,TGCGCCAGCAGAAAAACAGAACTAAGGGAAGATACGCAGTATTTT,CASRKTELREDTQYF
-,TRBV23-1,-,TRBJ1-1,TGCGCCAGCAGTCTCCACTCGGGCCGGGGCACTGAAGCTTTCTTT,CASSLHSGRGTEAFF
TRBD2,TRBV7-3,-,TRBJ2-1,TGTGCCAGCAGCCCTAGCGGGCCAAGCTCCTACAATGAGCAGTTCTTC,CASSPSGPSSYNEQFF
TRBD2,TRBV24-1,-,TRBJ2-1,TGTGCCACCAGTGTCTCGACTAGCGTTTTTGGTGAGCAGTTCTTC,CATSVSTSVFGEQFF